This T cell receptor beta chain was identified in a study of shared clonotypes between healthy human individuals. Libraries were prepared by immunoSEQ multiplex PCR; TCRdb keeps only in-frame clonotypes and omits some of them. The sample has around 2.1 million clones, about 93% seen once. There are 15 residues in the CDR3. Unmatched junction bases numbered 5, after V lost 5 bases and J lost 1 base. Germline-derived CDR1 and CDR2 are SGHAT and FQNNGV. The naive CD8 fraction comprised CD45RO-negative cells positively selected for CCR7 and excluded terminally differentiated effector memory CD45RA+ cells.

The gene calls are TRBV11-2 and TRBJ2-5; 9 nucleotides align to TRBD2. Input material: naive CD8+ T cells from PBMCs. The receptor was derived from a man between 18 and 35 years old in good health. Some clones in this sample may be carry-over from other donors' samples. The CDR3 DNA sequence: TGTGCCAGCAGCCATCGTAGCGGGAGCCAAGAGACCCAGTACTTC. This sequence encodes CASSHRSGSQETQYF.